Following are 20 T cell receptor beta chains from one sample sequenced in a study of blood T cell repertoires in COVID-19. Method: immunoSEQ multiplex PCR; TCRdb's copy keeps in-frame clones and lacks some. The sample lists around 200,000 clones, 75% to 85% occurring once. The sample consisted of peripheral blood. Receptor source: a woman in her thirties with COVID-19, enrolled during active disease.

The chain carries TRBV2 and TRBJ2-4; 7 bases are shared with TRBD1. This CDR3 is built from 15 residues. Looked up from germline, CDR1 is SNHLY and CDR2 is FYNNEI. V lost 6 bases and J lost 6; bases outside the gene matches: 11. The CDR3 coding sequence is TGTGCCAGCAGCCCAGGACAGGTTGGAGGAAACATTCAGTACTTC. Translated: CASSPGQVGGNIQYF.

The rearrangement uses TRBV24-1 and TRBJ2-2; 8 bases fit TRBD1. V lost 3 bases and J lost 1; bases outside the gene matches: 3. The CDR3 is 16 residues long. Germline V gene lookup returns CDR1 KGHDR and CDR2 SFDVKD. The CDR3, as DNA: TGTGCCACCAGTGATCCGGGGACAGGGAACACCGGGGAGCTGTTTTTT. Translating gives CATSDPGTGNTGELFF.

Here the CDR3 reads CAWRASGRGEQYF. The CDR3 bases are TGTGCCTGGAGGGCTAGCGGGAGGGGCGAGCAGTACTTC. This rearrangement joins TRBV30 to TRBJ2-7, with 12 bases fitting TRBD2. Losses at the gene ends were 3 bases for V and 6 bases for J; bases not matched to a gene: 3. The CDR3 runs 13 residues. Germline CDR1 reads GTSNPN; CDR2 reads SVGIG (reference sequence).

V gene TRBV14 combines with J gene TRBJ1-5; no firm D call. V lost 2 bases and J 7 bases, leaving 6 bases between the germline ends. The CDR3 covers 12 residues. Germline V gives CDR1 SGHDN, CDR2 FVKESK. The CDR3: CASSQRGQPQHF. CDR3 in DNA: TGTGCCAGCAGCCAAAGAGGGCAGCCCCAGCATTTT.

This chain links TRBV14 with TRBJ2-3; possibly TRBD1 for D (5 bases). In germline, CDR1 is SGHDN, CDR2 FVKESK. The CDR3 extends over 14 amino acids. Between the trimmed V and J ends, which lost 4 bases and 2 bases, there was a span of 10 bases. CDR3 residues: CASSRRQPTDTQYF. CDR3 DNA sequence: TGTGCCAGCAGCCGTAGACAGCCCACAGATACGCAGTATTTT. Based on the CDR3 plus reference TRBV14 and TRBJ2-3, the full variable domain is EAGVTQFPSHSVIEKGQTVTLRCDPISGHDNLYWYRRVMGKEIKFLLHFVKESKQDESGMPNNRFLAERTGGTYSTLKVQPAELEDSGVYFCASSRRQPTDTQYFGPGTRLTVL.

This sequence joins TRBV27 and TRBJ2-3; 7 positions agree with TRBD1. The V gene end was trimmed by 7 bases and the J gene end by 6 bases; junction bases not matched to a gene: 19. CDR1 is MNHEY, CDR2 SMNVEV, per germline (reference sequence). This CDR3 spans 17 amino acids. The CDR3 sequence is CASTQRVGGRGLDTQYF. The CDR3 coding sequence is TGTGCCAGCACCCAGAGGGTAGGGGGCAGGGGTCTGGATACGCAGTATTTT.

This clone came up a few times. This sequence joins TRBV19 and TRBJ2-1; a weak D match, TRBD1 (6 bases). The CDR3 sequence is 15 residues long. Trimming cost V 6 bases and J 6 bases, with 18 bases left between them. The germline CDR1 and CDR2 sequences are LNHDA and SQIVND (reference sequence). The CDR3 is CASRGNRVRVNEQFF. Written as DNA, the CDR3 is TGTGCCAGTAGAGGGAACAGGGTAAGGGTCAATGAGCAGTTCTTC.

This clone appeared many times. This chain's CDR3 is CASSPPWLAGGPESETQYF. In nucleotides, the CDR3 is TGTGCCAGCAGCCCCCCTTGGCTAGCGGGAGGGCCGGAAAGTGAGACGCAGTATTTT. J is TRBJ2-3 and V is TRBV7-2; 12 bases are a match to TRBD2. This CDR3 has 19 residues. Germline CDR1 SGHTA, CDR2 FQGNSA. V was clipped by 5 bases and J by 9 bases; unmatched bases: 21.

V gene TRBV2 combines with J gene TRBJ2-6; a possible D gene is TRBD1 (6 bases). V lost 6 bases, J lost 0 bases, and 21 bases lay in between. Germline CDR1 and CDR2: SNHLY and FYNNEI. The CDR3 covers 19 residues. This CDR3 reads CASRDLSRTAPSGANVLTF. The CDR3 DNA reads TGTGCCAGCAGGGACCTTTCAAGGACAGCACCCTCTGGGGCCAACGTCCTGACTTTC. The complete variable domain, with remaining parts taken from reference TRBV2 and TRBJ2-6, reads EPEVTQTPSHQVTQMGQEVILRCVPISNHLYFYWYRQILGQKVEFLVSFYNNEISEKSEIFDDQFSVERPDGSNFTLKIRSTKLEDSAMYFCASRDLSRTAPSGANVLTFGAGSRLTVL.

The chain joins TRBV4-3 to TRBJ2-1; D perhaps matches TRBD1 (6 bases). There are 17 residues in the CDR3. Trimming took off 4 bases at V and 2 bases at J, with 18 bases between the two ends. Germline loops: CDR1 LGHNA, CDR2 YSLEER. The CDR3 spells CASSLNFRDITYNEQFF. The DNA of the CDR3 is TGCGCCAGCAGCCTTAATTTCCGGGACATAACCTACAATGAGCAGTTCTTC.

The chain recombines TRBV6-2 or TRBV6-3 with TRBJ1-5, with a weak D call TRBD1 (6 bases). The germline gives CDR1 MNHEY, CDR2 SVGEGT. This CDR3 has 16 amino acids. V was clipped by 2 bases and J by 1 base, with 12 bases between them. CDR3 protein: CASSYDGQGSNQPQHF. CDR3 nucleotides: TGTGCCAGCAGTTACGACGGGCAGGGGAGCAATCAGCCCCAGCATTTT.

V gene TRBV19 combines with J gene TRBJ2-7; 8 bases agree with TRBD1. This CDR3 has 16 residues. V lost 1 base, J lost 3 bases, and 8 bases stayed unmatched. Germline assignment: CDR1 LNHDA and CDR2 SQIVND (reference sequence). CDR3 region: CASSIARTGTGYEQYF. Here the CDR3 DNA reads TGTGCCAGTAGTATAGCCCGGACAGGGACCGGCTACGAGCAGTACTTC.

The chain couples TRBV27 to TRBJ1-5, with 7 bases fitting TRBD1. This CDR3 is 15 amino acids long. After removal of 2 bases from V and 7 bases from J, the junction contained 8 bases not matched to a gene. Germline V lookup: CDR1 MNHEY, CDR2 SMNVEV (reference sequence). CDR3 nucleotide sequence: TGTGCCAGCAGTTTAGACGCGACAGGGTACCAGCCCCAGCATTTT. The encoded protein is CASSLDATGYQPQHF.

CDR3 amino acids: CASVQSGTGEKAGELFF. CDR3 nucleotides: TGTGCCAGCGTCCAATCCGGGACAGGGGAAAAGGCCGGGGAGCTGTTTTTT. The chain carries TRBV27 and TRBJ2-2, with 10 bases that match TRBD1. This CDR3 comprises 17 residues. V shed 8 bases, J shed 6 bases, and the junction held 15 bases outside the gene matches. The germline V gene has CDR1 MNHEY and CDR2 SMNVEV (reference sequence).

The chain recombines TRBV4-3 with TRBJ2-3; unclear D gene. CDR1 is LGHNA, CDR2 YSLEER, per germline. The CDR3 consists of 15 residues. V lost 1 base and J 0 bases, leaving 8 bases between the germline ends. In DNA form, the CDR3 reads TGCGCCAGCAGCCAAGCTACGTTTAGCACAGATACGCAGTATTTT. This codes for CASSQATFSTDTQYF.

This clone appeared once. The rearrangement uses TRBV2 and TRBJ2-7; 10 bases agree with TRBD1. The CDR3 is made up of 15 amino acids. J gave up 4 bases and V 5 bases, and 8 bases lay outside the gene matches. In germline, CDR1 is SNHLY, CDR2 FYNNEI. The DNA of the CDR3 is TGTGCCAGCAGTTTCCGGGACAGGGGTAAATACGAGCAGTACTTC. Amino acids: CASSFRDRGKYEQYF.

The rearrangement joins TRBV3-1 (or the pseudogene TRBV3-2) to TRBJ1-2; D is uncertain. The CDR3 runs to 18 residues. V shed 1 base and J shed 0 bases, with 18 bases lying between them. From germline, CDR1 is LGHDT and CDR2 YNNKEL (reference sequence). CDR3 in amino acids: CASSQGLVKEATNYGYTF. The CDR3 nucleotides are TGTGCCAGCAGCCAAGGGTTGGTTAAGGAGGCTACTAACTATGGCTACACCTTC.

In regard to this clone: Compared with germline, one end of the junction differs, possibly owing to a read error. The chain has TRBV3-1 (or the pseudogene TRBV3-2) and TRBJ2-1; unclear D gene. This CDR3 spans 15 amino acids. Germline V gives CDR1 LGHDT, CDR2 YNNKEL (reference sequence). In DNA, the CDR3 is TGTGCCAGCAGCGAAGAAATTGGGCAGTACAATGAGCAGTTCTTC. Translating it yields CASSEEIGQYNEQFF.

V usage is TRBV30 and J usage is TRBJ1-2; D not certain. The germline V gene encodes CDR1 GTSNPN and CDR2 SVGIG (reference sequence). The CDR3 is 11 residues long. V dropped 5 bases and J dropped 5 bases, with 9 bases sitting between them. The CDR3 loop is CAWSGSYGYTF. CDR3 in DNA: TGTGCCTGGTCCGGTTCTTATGGCTACACCTTC.

The chain carries TRBV5-4 and TRBJ2-7; D is unresolved. This CDR3 is 14 amino acids long. Germline CDR1 is SGHNT and CDR2 is YYREEE (reference sequence). V lost 0 bases to trimming and J lost 5 bases, with 12 bases between them. CDR3 amino acids: CASSLAHWANEQYF. The CDR3 region has the DNA TGTGCCAGCAGCTTGGCGCATTGGGCAAACGAGCAGTACTTC.